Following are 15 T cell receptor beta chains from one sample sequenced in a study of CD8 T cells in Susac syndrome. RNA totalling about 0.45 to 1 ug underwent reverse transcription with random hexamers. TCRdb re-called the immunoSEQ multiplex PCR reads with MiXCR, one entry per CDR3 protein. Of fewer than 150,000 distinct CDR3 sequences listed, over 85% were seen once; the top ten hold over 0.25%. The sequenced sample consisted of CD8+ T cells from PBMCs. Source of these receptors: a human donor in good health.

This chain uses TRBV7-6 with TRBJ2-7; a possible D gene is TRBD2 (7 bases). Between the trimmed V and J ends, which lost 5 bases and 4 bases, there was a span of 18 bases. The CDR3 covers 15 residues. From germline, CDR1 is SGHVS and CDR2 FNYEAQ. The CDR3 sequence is CASSPTGGSLYEQYF. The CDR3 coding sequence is TGTGCCAGCAGCCCGACAGGCGGGAGTCTTTACGAGCAGTACTTC.

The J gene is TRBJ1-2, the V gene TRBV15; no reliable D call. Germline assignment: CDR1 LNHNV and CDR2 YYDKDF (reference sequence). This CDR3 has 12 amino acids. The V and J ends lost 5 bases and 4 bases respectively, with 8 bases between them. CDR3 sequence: CATSQFTYGYTF. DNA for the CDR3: TGTGCCACCAGCCAATTCACCTATGGCTACACCTTC. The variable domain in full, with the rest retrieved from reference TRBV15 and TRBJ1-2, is DAMVIQNPRYQVTQFGKPVTLSCSQTLNHNVMYWYQQKSSQAPKLLFHYYDKDFNNEADTPDNFQSRRPNTSFCFLDIRSPGLGDTAMYLCATSQFTYGYTFGSGTRLTVV.

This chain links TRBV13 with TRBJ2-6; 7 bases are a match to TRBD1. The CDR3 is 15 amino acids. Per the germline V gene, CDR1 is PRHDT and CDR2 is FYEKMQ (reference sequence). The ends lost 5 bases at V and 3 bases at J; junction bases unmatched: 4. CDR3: CASSEQGFGANVLTF. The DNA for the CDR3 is TGTGCCAGCAGCGAACAGGGGTTTGGGGCCAACGTCCTGACTTTC.

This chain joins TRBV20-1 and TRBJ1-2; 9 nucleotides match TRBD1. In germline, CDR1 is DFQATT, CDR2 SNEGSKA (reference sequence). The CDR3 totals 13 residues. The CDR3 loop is CSAYTGGADGYTF. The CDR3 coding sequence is TGCAGCGCATATACAGGGGGCGCCGATGGCTACACCTTC.

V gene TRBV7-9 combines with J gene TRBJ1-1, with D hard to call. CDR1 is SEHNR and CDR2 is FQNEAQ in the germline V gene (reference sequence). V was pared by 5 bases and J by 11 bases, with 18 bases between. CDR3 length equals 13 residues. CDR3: CASSPGLGMMAFF. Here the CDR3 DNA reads TGTGCCAGCAGCCCCGGACTAGGTATGATGGCTTTCTTT.

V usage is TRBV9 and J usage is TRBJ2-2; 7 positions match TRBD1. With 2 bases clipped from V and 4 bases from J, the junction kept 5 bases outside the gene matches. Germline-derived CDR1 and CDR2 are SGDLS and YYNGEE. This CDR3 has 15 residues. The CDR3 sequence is CASSVGQDPTGELFF. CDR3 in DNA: TGTGCCAGCAGCGTCGGACAGGACCCCACCGGGGAGCTGTTTTTT.

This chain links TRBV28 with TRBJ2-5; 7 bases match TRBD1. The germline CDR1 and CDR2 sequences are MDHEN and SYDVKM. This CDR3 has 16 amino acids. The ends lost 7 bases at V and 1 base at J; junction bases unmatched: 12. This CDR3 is CASTITGALSQETQYF. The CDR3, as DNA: TGTGCCAGCACCATTACAGGGGCCCTATCCCAAGAGACCCAGTACTTC.

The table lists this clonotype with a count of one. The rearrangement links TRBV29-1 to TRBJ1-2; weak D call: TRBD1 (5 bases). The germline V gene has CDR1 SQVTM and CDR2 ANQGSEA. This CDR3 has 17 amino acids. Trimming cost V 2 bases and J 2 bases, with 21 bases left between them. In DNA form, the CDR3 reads TGCAGCGTTGAAAGGAGACAATACGAGGGGATAAACTATGGCTACACCTTC. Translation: CSVERRQYEGINYGYTF.

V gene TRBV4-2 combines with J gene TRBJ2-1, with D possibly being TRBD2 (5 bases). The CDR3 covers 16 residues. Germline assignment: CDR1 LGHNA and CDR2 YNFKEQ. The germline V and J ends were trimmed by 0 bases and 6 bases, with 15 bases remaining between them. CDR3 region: CASSQERDFLGNEQFF. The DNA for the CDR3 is TGTGCCAGCAGCCAAGAGAGGGATTTCCTCGGCAATGAGCAGTTCTTC.

CDR3 sequence (DNA): TGCAGTGCTTCTCCCTCGGGAGAGACCCAGTACTTC. This translates into CSASPSGETQYF. V is TRBV20-1 and J is TRBJ2-5, with unresolved D. The CDR3 length is 12 residues. Germline CDR1 and CDR2: DFQATT and SNEGSKA (reference sequence). The V gene lost 5 bases and the J gene lost 4 bases, with 11 bases spanning the gap.

This CDR3 is CASSLRARSRSYNEQFF. As DNA, the CDR3 is TGTGCCAGCAGCTTACGTGCCCGGTCCCGCTCCTACAATGAGCAGTTCTTC. The chain carries TRBV7-9 and TRBJ2-1; D remains ambiguous. CDR1 is SEHNR, CDR2 FQNEAQ, per germline (reference sequence). The CDR3 consists of 17 residues. V dropped 2 bases and J dropped 0 bases, with 14 bases sitting between them.

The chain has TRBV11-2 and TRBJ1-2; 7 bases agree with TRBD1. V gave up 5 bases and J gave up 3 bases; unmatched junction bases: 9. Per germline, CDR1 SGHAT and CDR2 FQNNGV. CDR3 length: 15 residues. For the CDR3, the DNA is TGTGCCAGCAGCGAATTAGGGGGCTACGACTATGGCTACACCTTC. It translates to CASSELGGYDYGYTF.

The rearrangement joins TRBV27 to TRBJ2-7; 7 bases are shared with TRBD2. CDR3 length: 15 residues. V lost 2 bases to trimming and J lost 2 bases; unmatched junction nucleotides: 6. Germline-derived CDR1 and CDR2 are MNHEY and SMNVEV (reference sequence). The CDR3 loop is CASSLERGDTYEQYF. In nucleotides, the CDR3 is TGTGCCAGCAGTTTAGAACGGGGGGATACCTACGAGCAGTACTTC.

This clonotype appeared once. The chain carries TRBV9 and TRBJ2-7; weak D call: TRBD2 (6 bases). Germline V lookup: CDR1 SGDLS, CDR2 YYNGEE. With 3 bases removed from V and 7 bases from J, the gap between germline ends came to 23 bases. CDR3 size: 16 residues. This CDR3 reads CASSAGGGAHTGEQYF. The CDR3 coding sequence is TGTGCCAGCAGCGCTGGGGGAGGCGCCCATACGGGAGAGCAGTACTTC.

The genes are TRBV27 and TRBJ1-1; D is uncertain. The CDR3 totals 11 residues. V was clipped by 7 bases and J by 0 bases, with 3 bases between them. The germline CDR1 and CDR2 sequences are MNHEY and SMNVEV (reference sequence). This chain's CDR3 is CASIMNTEAFF. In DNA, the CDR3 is TGTGCCAGCATCATGAACACTGAAGCTTTCTTT.